One sample yielded the 18 T cell receptor beta chains listed below, sequenced in a study of OX40 agonist ivuxolimab in advanced cancers. Data came from immunoSEQ multiplex PCR; TCRdb stores just in-frame clones and leaves some out. The repertoire holds some 66,000 clones, with about 77% as singletons. This material consisted of CD4+ or CD8+ T cells sorted from blood, taken in a trial of the OX40 agonist ivuxolimab. These receptors originate from an adult with an advanced solid tumor such as melanoma, head and neck, liver or kidney cancer.

In its sample, this clone was seen a few times. The chain has TRBV15 and TRBJ1-2; no reliable D call. Trimming removed 5 bases from V and 4 bases from J, with 17 bases in between. The CDR3 runs to 15 residues. Germline assignment: CDR1 LNHNV and CDR2 YYDKDF (reference sequence). The CDR3 DNA sequence: TGTGCCACCAGCCCTGAAAGTAGTCCGTCCTATGGCTACACCTTC. Translated: CATSPESSPSYGYTF.

V gene TRBV7-3 combines with J gene TRBJ1-1, with a possible D match to TRBD1 (5 bases). Germline V gives CDR1 SGHTA, CDR2 FQGTGA. Trimming left V 6 bases short and J 2 bases short, with 13 bases between. The CDR3 sequence is 14 residues long. CDR3 sequence (DNA): TGTGCCAGCAGTAAGGGAGGGGTTAACACTGAAGCTTTCTTT. Translation: CASSKGGVNTEAFF.

This chain links TRBV20-1 with TRBJ1-1; the match to TRBD1 covers 10 bases. After removal of 8 bases from V and 13 bases from J, the junction contained 10 bases not matched to a gene. The CDR3 consists of 11 residues. Germline V gene lookup returns CDR1 DFQATT and CDR2 SNEGSKA (reference sequence). The CDR3 protein is CSTHGTGVGFF. CDR3 in DNA: TGCAGTACCCACGGGACAGGGGTAGGTTTCTTT.

The J gene is TRBJ2-2, the V gene TRBV5-4, with D uncertain. The CDR3 length is 13 residues. The germline V and J ends were trimmed by 1 base and 5 bases, with 6 bases remaining between them. In germline, CDR1 is SGHNT, CDR2 YYREEE (reference sequence). The CDR3 protein is CASSLLVTGELFF. The CDR3 DNA is TGTGCCAGCAGCTTGTTAGTTACCGGGGAGCTGTTTTTT.

J is TRBJ1-2 and V is TRBV5-1; D is possibly TRBD1 (5 bases). V was clipped by 5 bases and J by 6 bases, with 20 bases between them. The CDR3 spans 15 residues. Germline V CDR1 and CDR2: SGHRS, YFSETQ. The CDR3 region has the DNA TGCGCCAGCAGGCGATCCTACATAATAGGGGATGGCTACACCTTC. Protein: CASRRSYIIGDGYTF.

The chain has TRBV2 and TRBJ1-6; the match to TRBD1 covers 9 bases. The germline gives CDR1 SNHLY, CDR2 FYNNEI. V lost 6 bases to trimming and J lost 10 bases; unmatched junction nucleotides: 13. The CDR3 runs to 16 residues. CDR3 nucleotides: TGTGCCAGCAGGGAACCAGACAGGGGGTTCCACTCACCCCTCCACTTT. The encoded protein is CASREPDRGFHSPLHF. Full variable domain (rest looked up from reference TRBV2 and TRBJ1-6): EPEVTQTPSHQVTQMGQEVILRCVPISNHLYFYWYRQILGQKVEFLVSFYNNEISEKSEIFDDQFSVERPDGSNFTLKIRSTKLEDSAMYFCASREPDRGFHSPLHFGNGTRLTVT.

This clone occurred once. The rearrangement links TRBV7-8 to TRBJ1-5; 7 bases fit TRBD1. Looked up from germline, CDR1 is SGHVS and CDR2 is FQNEAQ. The CDR3 consists of 15 residues. J was trimmed by 4 bases and V by 6 bases; bases with no gene match: 9. The CDR3 region has the DNA TGTGCCAGCAGAGCCGACAGGGTTGGTAATCAGCCCCAGCATTTT. Amino acid sequence: CASRADRVGNQPQHF.

The chain joins TRBV14 to TRBJ2-1; D is uncertain. CDR3 length equals 12 residues. Trimming pared 1 base from V and 4 bases from J, leaving 2 bases between. Per the germline V gene, CDR1 is SGHDN and CDR2 is FVKESK. The CDR3 coding sequence is TGTGCCAGCAGCCAAGGATACAATGAGCAGTTCTTC. Translation gives CASSQGYNEQFF.

The chain joins TRBV5-1 to TRBJ2-3; D remains ambiguous. V was pared by 0 bases and J by 5 bases, with 13 bases between. The CDR3 has 15 residues. Per germline, CDR1 SGHRS and CDR2 YFSETQ. CDR3 region: CASSLVADPRDTQYF. CDR3 bases: TGCGCCAGCAGCTTGGTTGCGGACCCCCGAGATACGCAGTATTTT.

This chain links TRBV2 with TRBJ2-1; tentatively, D is TRBD1 (6 bases). The V gene's germline CDR1 is SNHLY and CDR2 FYNNEI. With 7 bases removed from V and 5 bases from J, the gap between germline ends came to 21 bases. The CDR3 runs 16 residues. The chain's CDR3 is CASTGWVAGENNEQFF. In DNA, the CDR3 is TGTGCCAGCACGGGGTGGGTGGCAGGGGAGAACAATGAGCAGTTCTTC.

The J gene is TRBJ1-2, the V gene TRBV18, with 9 bases aligning to TRBD1. The germline CDR1 and CDR2 sequences are KGHSH and LQKENI. The CDR3 is made up of 13 amino acids. Germline trimming cut 3 bases from V and 6 bases from J; bases unmatched to any gene: 2. The CDR3, as DNA: TGTGCCAGCTCACCCACAGGGGGCGATGGCTACACCTTC. Its protein is CASSPTGGDGYTF.

The chain has TRBV19 and TRBJ1-1, with D possibly being TRBD1 (5 bases). The V end was cut by 3 bases, the J end by 10 bases, with 12 bases between. Germline V lookup: CDR1 LNHDA, CDR2 SQIVND (reference sequence). CDR3 length equals 12 residues. CDR3 DNA: TGTGCCAGTAGTATTGGCAGGGAAAGAGCTTTCTTT. Translated, it gives CASSIGRERAFF.

The V call is TRBV10-3, the J call TRBJ2-3; D is unresolved. The CDR3 has 15 residues. Germline lookup yields CDR1 ENHRY and CDR2 SYGVKD. Trimming removed 2 bases at V and 0 bases at J, with 9 bases between. CDR3: CAISEIGGSTDTQYF. For the CDR3, the DNA is TGTGCCATCAGTGAGATAGGTGGGAGCACAGATACGCAGTATTTT.

The chain recombines TRBV28 with TRBJ2-3; weak D call: TRBD2 (5 bases). The CDR3 extends over 13 amino acids. V lost 11 bases to trimming and J lost 4 bases, with 16 bases between them. The germline V gene has CDR1 MDHEN and CDR2 SYDVKM. The CDR3 DNA reads TGTGCCCTCGGCGGCACCGGGGCAGATACGCAGTATTTT. Its protein is CALGGTGADTQYF.

V gene TRBV4-1 combines with J gene TRBJ2-5; 9 bases line up with TRBD2. The assigned J gene may be wrong: the sequence end matches TRBJ2-7 better. CDR3 length: 16 amino acids. Germline CDR1 MGHRA, CDR2 YSYEKL. In DNA, the CDR3 is TGCGCCAGCAGCCATGTTAGCGGGGGCGGCTCCTACGAGCAGTACTTC. It translates to CASSHVSGGGSYEQYF.

As DNA, the CDR3 is TGTGCCATCGGGCAGGGTAGTTCTGGGGCCAACGTCCTGACTTTC. This codes for CAIGQGSSGANVLTF. The gene calls are TRBV10-3 and TRBJ2-6; maybe TRBD1 (5 bases). V was pared by 8 bases and J by 1 base, with 12 bases between. Germline lookup yields CDR1 ENHRY and CDR2 SYGVKD. The CDR3 consists of 15 residues.

V gene TRBV11-3 combines with J gene TRBJ2-7, with 7 bases lining up with TRBD1. CDR3 length: 14 residues. Germline CDR1 reads SGHNT; CDR2 reads YENEEA. Unmatched junction bases numbered 7, after V lost 5 bases and J lost 3 bases. CDR3 amino acids: CASSRGQASYEQYF. CDR3 nucleotide sequence: TGTGCCAGCAGCCGCGGACAGGCCAGCTACGAGCAGTACTTC.

Notes on this clone: A much larger clone sits a single nucleotide away, making a read error possible. The gene calls are TRBV2 and TRBJ2-5; no clear D. The CDR3 length is 11 residues. The germline V gene has CDR1 SNHLY and CDR2 FYNNEI. The V gene lost 1 base and the J gene lost 3 bases, with 0 bases spanning the gap. This CDR3 is CASSEEETQYF. Here the CDR3 DNA reads TGTGCCAGCAGTGAAGAAGAGACCCAGTACTTC.